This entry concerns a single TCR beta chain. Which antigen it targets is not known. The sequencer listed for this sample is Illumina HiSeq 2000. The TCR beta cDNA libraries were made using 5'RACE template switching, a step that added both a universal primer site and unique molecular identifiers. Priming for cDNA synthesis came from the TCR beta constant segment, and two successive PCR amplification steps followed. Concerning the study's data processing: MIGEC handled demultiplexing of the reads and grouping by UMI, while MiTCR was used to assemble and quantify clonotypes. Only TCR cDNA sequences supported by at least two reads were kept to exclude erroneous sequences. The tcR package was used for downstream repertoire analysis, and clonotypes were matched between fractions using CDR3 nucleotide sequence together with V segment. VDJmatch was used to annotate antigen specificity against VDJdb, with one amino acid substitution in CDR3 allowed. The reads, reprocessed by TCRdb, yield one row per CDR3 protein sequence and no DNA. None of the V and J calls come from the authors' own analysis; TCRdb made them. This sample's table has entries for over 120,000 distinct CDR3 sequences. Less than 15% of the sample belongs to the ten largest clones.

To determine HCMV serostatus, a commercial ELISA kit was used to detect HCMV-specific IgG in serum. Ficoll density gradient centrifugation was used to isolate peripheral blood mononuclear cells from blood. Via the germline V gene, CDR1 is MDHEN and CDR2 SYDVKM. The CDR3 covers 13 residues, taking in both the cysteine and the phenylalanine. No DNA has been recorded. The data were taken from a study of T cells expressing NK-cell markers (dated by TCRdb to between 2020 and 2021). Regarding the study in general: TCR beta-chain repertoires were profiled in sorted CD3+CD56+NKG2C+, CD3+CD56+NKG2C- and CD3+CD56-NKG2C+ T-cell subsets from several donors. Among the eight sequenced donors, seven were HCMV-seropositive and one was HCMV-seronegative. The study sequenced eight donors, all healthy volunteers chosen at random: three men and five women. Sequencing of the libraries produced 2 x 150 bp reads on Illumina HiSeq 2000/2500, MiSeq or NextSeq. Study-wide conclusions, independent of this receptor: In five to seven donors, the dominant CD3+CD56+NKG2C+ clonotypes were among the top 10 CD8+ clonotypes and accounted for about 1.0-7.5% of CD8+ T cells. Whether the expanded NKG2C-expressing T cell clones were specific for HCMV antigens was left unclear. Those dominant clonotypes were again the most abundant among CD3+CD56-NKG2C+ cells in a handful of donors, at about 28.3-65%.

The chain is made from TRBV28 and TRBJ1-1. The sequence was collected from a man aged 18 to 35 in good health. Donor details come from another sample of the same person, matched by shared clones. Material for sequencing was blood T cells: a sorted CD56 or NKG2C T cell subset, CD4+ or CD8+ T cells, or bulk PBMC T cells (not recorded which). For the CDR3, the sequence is CAIGDLELTEAFF.